The 26 T cell receptor beta chains listed next were all sequenced from one sample in a study of T cells in Graves' hyperthyroidism and ophthalmopathy. Amplification targeted TCR beta CDR3 regions from RNA transcripts. HTBI primers were employed in a first-round RT-PCR of the TCR CDR3. TCRdb independently ran MiXCR on the multiplex PCR reads; one entry per CDR3 protein. Of more than 300,000 distinct CDR3 sequences listed, 11% to 15% are singletons. Sequenced: blood. Receptors were obtained from a woman between 55 and 75 years old with Graves' hyperthyroidism.

Note on this clonotype: A much larger clone differs by one base, so this may be a read error. This chain links TRBV9 with TRBJ2-5; D is perhaps TRBD1 or TRBD2 (5 bases each). V lost 0 bases and J lost 5, with 14 bases in between. In germline, CDR1 is SGDLS, CDR2 YYNGEE. The CDR3 is 15 residues long. CDR3 DNA: TGTGCCAGCAGCGTAGGGGCCGGGGACCTGGAGACCCAGTACTTC. Translated: CASSVGAGDLETQYF.

Here the CDR3 DNA reads TGTGCCAGCAGCTTGGTTCAGGGAGTGGAGGCTTTCTTT. Protein sequence: CASSLVQGVEAFF. The rearrangement joins TRBV5-6 to TRBJ1-1; TRBD1 might be the D (5 bases). From germline, CDR1 is SGHDT and CDR2 YYEEEE. The CDR3 extends over 13 amino acids. V lost 0 bases and J 11 bases, leaving 14 bases between the germline ends.

This clonotype has ten or more counts. The rearrangement joins TRBV5-1 to TRBJ1-4; 11 bases fit TRBD1. The germline CDR1 and CDR2 sequences are SGHRS and YFSETQ. V lost 2 bases to trimming and J lost 8 bases; unmatched junction nucleotides: 5. The CDR3 spans 15 residues. Here the CDR3 reads CASSFGQGATEKLFF. Here the CDR3 DNA reads TGCGCCAGCAGCTTCGGACAGGGGGCGACGGAAAAACTGTTTTTT.

The chain links TRBV24-1 to TRBJ2-7; possible D gene TRBD1, 6 bases. The ends were cut back, 4 bases at V and 7 bases at J, with 13 bases in the middle. From germline, CDR1 is KGHDR and CDR2 SFDVKD. This CDR3 has 13 residues. The CDR3 is CATSDEGEKEQYF. The CDR3 DNA follows: TGTGCCACCAGTGACGAGGGGGAGAAAGAGCAGTACTTC.

This clonotype was detected many times. The chain recombines TRBV24-1 with TRBJ2-2, with D perhaps TRBD1 or TRBD2 (5 bases each). V was cut by 2 bases and J by 7 bases, with 13 bases left in between. The CDR3 contains 15 residues. Germline CDR1 KGHDR, CDR2 SFDVKD. The CDR3 DNA is TGTGCCACCAGTGATTCCCCGAGGGGAAGCGGGGAGCTGTTTTTT. Translation: CATSDSPRGSGELFF.

This clonotype occurred many times. The chain employs TRBV27 and TRBJ2-7; 13 bases align to TRBD2. CDR1 and CDR2 (germline): MNHEY, SMNVEV (reference sequence). Trimming cost V 4 bases and J 4 bases; bases outside gene matches: 10. CDR3 length: 17 amino acids. The CDR3: CASSSRPGLAGAYEQYF. The CDR3 coding sequence is TGTGCCAGCAGTTCCCGGCCTGGACTAGCGGGGGCATACGAGCAGTACTTC.

This clonotype was recorded at least ten times. The chain employs TRBV5-1 and TRBJ1-4; TRBD1 agrees at 8 bases. CDR1 is SGHRS, CDR2 YFSETQ, per germline. The CDR3 is 16 residues long. The V gene end was trimmed by 5 bases and the J gene end by 5 bases; junction bases not matched to a gene: 11. The CDR3, as DNA: TGCGCCAGCAGGCCATCAAGCGGGACAGGAAATGAAAAACTGTTTTTT. It is translated as CASRPSSGTGNEKLFF.

This sequence joins TRBV10-1 and TRBJ2-7; 12 nucleotides align to TRBD2. V shed 6 bases, J shed 4 bases, and the junction held 4 bases outside the gene matches. The CDR3 runs to 14 residues. In germline, CDR1 is WNHNN, CDR2 SYGVQD (reference sequence). CDR3 sequence reads: CASRTSGSLYEQYF. The CDR3 coding sequence is TGCGCCAGCAGGACTAGCGGGAGTCTGTACGAGCAGTACTTC.

This clonotype has a count of ten or more. The chain uses TRBV12-3 or TRBV12-4 and TRBJ1-1; 8 nucleotides match TRBD1. The CDR3 spans 14 residues. V lost 4 bases to trimming and J lost 5 bases; unmatched junction nucleotides: 6. The CDR3 sequence: CASSYRTGRTEAFF. In DNA, the CDR3 is TGTGCCAGCAGTTACAGGACAGGGAGGACTGAAGCTTTCTTT.

V and J are TRBV27 and TRBJ1-1; D unresolved. Trimming removed 6 bases at V and 4 bases at J, with 18 bases between. Germline V gene sequence: CDR1 MNHEY, CDR2 SMNVEV (reference sequence). The CDR3 runs 15 residues. The CDR3 nucleotides are TGTGCCAGCAGCCTCGTCTCTTTCGGCACCACTGAAGCTTTCTTT. Protein product: CASSLVSFGTTEAFF.

On this clonotype: One base away lies a much larger clone, so this may be a sequencing read error. This chain links TRBV5-1 with TRBJ1-4; possibly TRBD1 for D (5 bases). There are 15 residues in the CDR3. With 0 bases removed from V and 5 bases from J, the gap between germline ends came to 11 bases. The V gene's germline CDR1 is SGHRS and CDR2 YFSETQ. The CDR3 coding sequence is TGCGCCAGCAGCTTGGCCGGGGCATGGAATGAAAAACTGTTTTTT. Its protein product is CASSLAGAWNEKLFF.

Remarks on this clonotype: Its ends do not fully match the called genes, so a read error is possible. The rearrangement uses TRBV6-1 and TRBJ1-1; no firm D call. Germline values: CDR1 MNHNS, CDR2 SASEGT. CDR3 length equals 14 residues. The CDR3, as DNA: TGTGCCATCAGTGAGTCGATCCTCCAGATTGAAGCTTTCTTT. This translates into CAISESILQIEAFF.

There are many counts of this clonotype. This rearrangement joins TRBV20-1 to TRBJ2-1; the match to TRBD2 covers 10 bases. Trimming at V came to 0 bases and at J to 3 bases, leaving 11 bases not matched to a gene. Germline loops: CDR1 DFQATT, CDR2 SNEGSKA (reference sequence). CDR3 length: 18 residues. The CDR3 protein is CSARDRSGRAKFYNEQFF. Here the CDR3 DNA reads TGCAGTGCTAGAGATCGAAGCGGGAGGGCAAAGTTCTACAATGAGCAGTTCTTC.

This clonotype was observed at least ten times. CDR3 sequence: CASSHRGGGYEQYF. CDR3 nucleotide sequence: TGTGCCAGCAGCCACAGGGGCGGGGGCTACGAGCAGTACTTC. J is TRBJ2-7 and V is TRBV12-3 or TRBV12-4; perhaps D is TRBD1 or TRBD2 (7 bases each). The CDR3 runs 14 residues. Trimming removed 6 bases from V and 3 bases from J, with 15 bases in between.

This clonotype was recorded many times. V gene TRBV11-2 combines with J gene TRBJ2-7; 13 bases agree with TRBD2. The germline CDR1 and CDR2 sequences are SGHAT and FQNNGV. V dropped 4 bases and J dropped 5; count of bases not matched to a gene: 8. The CDR3 extends over 16 amino acids. The CDR3 reads CASSSIRTSGSHEQYF. The CDR3 DNA reads TGTGCCAGCAGCTCAATTCGGACTAGCGGGAGCCACGAGCAGTACTTC. Complete variable domain (other parts from reference TRBV11-2 and TRBJ2-7): EAGVAQSPRYKIIEKRQSVAFWCNPISGHATLYWYQQILGQGPKLLIQFQNNGVVDDSQLPKDRFSAERLKGVDSTLKIQPAKLEDSAVYLCASSSIRTSGSHEQYFGPGTRLTVT.

There are many counts of this clonotype. This chain connects TRBV11-2 to TRBJ2-3; TRBD2 matches at 9 bases. CDR1 is SGHAT, CDR2 FQNNGV, per germline. V was clipped by 8 bases and J by 2 bases; unmatched bases: 2. The CDR3 totals 13 residues. The CDR3 sequence: CASGLANTDTQYF. Written as DNA, the CDR3 is TGTGCCAGCGGACTAGCGAACACAGATACGCAGTATTTT.

This clonotype was seen repeatedly, ten times or more. The chain recombines TRBV3-1 with TRBJ2-3; a possible D gene is TRBD2 (6 bases). Germline loops: CDR1 LGHDT, CDR2 YNNKEL (reference sequence). This CDR3 comprises 17 residues. Between the trimmed V and J ends, which lost 2 bases and 2 bases, there was a span of 17 bases. The CDR3 here is CASSQRLSSGYTDTQYF. Written as DNA, the CDR3 is TGTGCCAGCAGCCAACGCCTCAGTAGCGGTTACACAGATACGCAGTATTTT.

This clonotype was recorded a few times. This sequence joins TRBV7-9 and TRBJ2-1, with 7 positions matching TRBD2. V trimming: 2 bases; J trimming: 3 bases; junction bases outside the gene matches: 7. This CDR3 has 16 amino acids. Germline-derived CDR1 and CDR2 are SEHNR and FQNEAQ (reference sequence). As DNA, the CDR3 is TGTGCCAGCAGCTTAAGCCAGCGGGATTACTACAATGAGCAGTTCTTC. This encodes CASSLSQRDYYNEQFF.

This chain uses TRBV19 with TRBJ1-5; 8 bases line up with TRBD1. J gave up 6 bases and V 5 bases, and 12 bases lay outside the gene matches. This CDR3 region has 16 residues. From germline, CDR1 is LNHDA and CDR2 SQIVND (reference sequence). CDR3 sequence (DNA): TGTGCCAGTAGTCGTATAGGACAGGGAAAGGCTCAGCCCCAGCATTTT. Its protein is CASSRIGQGKAQPQHF.

In this sample, this clonotype turned up a few times. The J gene is TRBJ1-5, the V gene TRBV15; D remains ambiguous. Germline V gene lookup returns CDR1 LNHNV and CDR2 YYDKDF (reference sequence). V was clipped by 0 bases and J by 5 bases, with 2 bases between them. The CDR3 is 12 amino acids. DNA of the CDR3: TGTGCCACCAGCAGAGATCATCAGCCCCAGCATTTT. This codes for CATSRDHQPQHF.

This clonotype has at least ten counts. The V call is TRBV20-1, the J call TRBJ1-2; TRBD1 agrees at 9 bases. This CDR3 is 13 amino acids long. V dropped 5 bases and J dropped 5; count of bases not matched to a gene: 6. Germline lookup yields CDR1 DFQATT and CDR2 SNEGSKA (reference sequence). In DNA form, the CDR3 reads TGCAGTGCTCCCTCGGGACAGGGTTATGGCTACACCTTC. Its translation is CSAPSGQGYGYTF.

CDR3 in DNA: TGTGCCAGCAGCGGGACAGTTTCAAACCTCTATGGCTACACCTTC. Its protein is CASSGTVSNLYGYTF. This chain joins TRBV12-3 or TRBV12-4 and TRBJ1-2; 7 positions match TRBD1. J was trimmed by 4 bases and V by 6 bases; bases with no gene match: 11. The CDR3 runs to 15 residues.

This clonotype was observed many times. This chain connects TRBV27 to TRBJ2-5, with 9 bases aligning to TRBD1. The CDR3 is 18 residues long. V was clipped by 5 bases and J by 2 bases; unmatched bases: 15. Germline lookup yields CDR1 MNHEY and CDR2 SMNVEV (reference sequence). In DNA form, the CDR3 reads TGTGCCAGCAGTACCTATAGTCCTGGGACAGGGTGGCAAGAGACCCAGTACTTC. Its protein product is CASSTYSPGTGWQETQYF.

This clonotype was counted many times. V gene TRBV12-3 or TRBV12-4 combines with J gene TRBJ1-3; D is uncertain. V was clipped by 0 bases and J by 1 base, with 10 bases between them. CDR3 size: 16 residues. This CDR3 is CASSLARIGSGNTIYF. In DNA form, the CDR3 reads TGTGCCAGCAGTTTAGCTCGAATCGGGTCTGGAAACACCATATATTTT.

The V gene is TRBV30, the J gene TRBJ1-6; D is unclear. Germline loops: CDR1 GTSNPN, CDR2 SVGIG (reference sequence). CDR3 size: 14 residues. Trimming removed 3 bases from V and 10 bases from J, with 16 bases in between. The CDR3 region has the DNA TGTGCCTGGAGAAAAGGCCTCGCCGGATCACCCCTCCACTTT. It is translated as CAWRKGLAGSPLHF. Variable domain in full (rest from reference TRBV30 and TRBJ1-6): SQTIHQWPATLVQPVGSPLSLECTVEGTSNPNLYWYRQAAGRGLQLLFYSVGIGQISSEVPQNLSASRPQDRQFILSSKKLLLSDSGFYLCAWRKGLAGSPLHFGNGTRLTVT.

This clonotype was found many times. This chain joins TRBV27 and TRBJ2-1, with 9 bases aligning to TRBD2. This CDR3 spans 16 amino acids. CDR1 and CDR2 (germline): MNHEY, SMNVEV (reference sequence). J gave up 1 base and V 5 bases, and 6 bases lay outside the gene matches. The CDR3 DNA reads TGTGCCAGCAGTCCGTTGACTAGCGGTTCCTACAATGAGCAGTTCTTC. It codes for CASSPLTSGSYNEQFF.